The rows below give T cell receptor beta chains drawn from one sample of a study of T-cell reconstitution after alpha-beta-depleted transplantation in children. Using its own MiXCR run on the PCR reads, TCRdb lists one record per CDR3 protein. Of about 580,000 distinct CDR3 sequences in the sample, 23% were seen once. The source material was PBMCs, mostly from graft donor cells, sampled 360 days after TCRalphabeta/CD19-depleted stem cell transplant. These receptors came from a boy less than two years old who had a stem cell transplant for acute myeloid leukemia, so the T cells may come from the graft donor. Both conserved end residues are part of each CDR3. The order of the fields is clone size, CDR3 length, J gene, V gene, D gene, CDR3 DNA, CDR3 protein. The D gene is left open where the match is weak. Clone size is stated in some rows and not others, as once, few, many or a class when expanded.

>NA|12|TRBJ1-2|TRBV20-1|TRBD1
TGCAGTGCTAGGTTGGGACAGTATGGCTACACCTTC
CSARLGQYGYTF
>many|17|TRBJ2-1|TRBV7-8|TRBD1
TGTGCCAGCAGACGACCTTGGGACAGGGGTCCTTACAATGAGCAGTTCTTC
CASRRPWDRGPYNEQFF
>many|12|TRBJ2-3|TRBV29-1|NA
TGCAGCGGGGCCGCTAGCGCAGATACGCAGTATTTT
CSGAASADTQYF
>NA|14|TRBJ2-1|TRBV7-9|TRBD1
TGTGCCAGCAGCTACCTGACAGGGGACAATGAGCAGTTCTTC
CASSYLTGDNEQFF
>NA|14|TRBJ2-5|TRBV2|NA
TGTGCCAGCAGTGCGCGGGGGCTGGCGGAGACCCAGTACTTC
CASSARGLAETQYF
>many|16|TRBJ2-3|TRBV9|NA
TGTGCCAGCAGCACGGGGACAAGGCCAACGACAGATACGCAGTATTTT
CASSTGTRPTTDTQYF
>many|13|TRBJ2-7|TRBV30|TRBD1
TGTGCCTGGACCTGGGACAGGACCTACGAGCAGTACTTC
CAWTWDRTYEQYF
>few|12|TRBJ2-1|TRBV7-9|TRBD1
TGTGCTGACAGGGGTGAAGGCAATGAGCAGTTCTTC
CADRGEGNEQFF
>many|12|TRBJ1-1|TRBV20-1|NA
TGCAGTGCTACTACAGGGAACACTGAAGCTTTCTTT
CSATTGNTEAFF
>NA|12|TRBJ2-1|TRBV6-5|NA
TGTGCCAGCAGTTACCTAGGAGAGGAGCAGTTCTTC
CASSYLGEEQFF
>few|17|TRBJ2-1|TRBV6-1|TRBD1
TGTGCCAGCACCCTGAATCCTGCCGGGACAGGGAACAATGAGCAGTTCTTC
CASTLNPAGTGNNEQFF
>few|13|TRBJ1-4|TRBV4-3|NA
TGCGCCAGCAGCCAAGTTGGGCCTGAAAAACTGTTTTTT
CASSQVGPEKLFF
>once|12|TRBJ2-1|TRBV6-2/TRBV6-3|NA
TGTGCCAGCAGTTACTCGAGGTGGGGCATTAGCTTC
CASSYSRWGISF
>NA|15|TRBJ1-1|TRBV7-2|TRBD1
TGTGCCAGCAGCCTCCGGACAGGGGGAGACACTGAAGCTTTCTTT
CASSLRTGGDTEAFF
>NA|14|TRBJ1-1|TRBV12-3/TRBV12-4|NA
TGTGCCAGCGTCCCGCGACGGGAAATCCCTGAAGCTTTCTTT
CASVPRREIPEAFF
>NA|15|TRBJ1-6|TRBV5-1|TRBD1
TGCGCCAGCAGCTTGGAAGGGGGCCAGTATTCACCCCTCCACTTT
CASSLEGGQYSPLHF
>NA|15|TRBJ2-7|TRBV20-1|NA
TGCAGTGCTAGAGATCGTCGTCAGGGGAACTACGAGCAGTACTTC
CSARDRRQGNYEQYF
>few|15|TRBJ2-7|TRBV12-3/TRBV12-4|NA
TGTGCCAGCAGCCTAAGGGGGGACGGCGGCTACGAGCAGTACTTC
CASSLRGDGGYEQYF
>NA|15|TRBJ1-1|TRBV11-3|NA
TGTGCCAGCAGCTTAAACCCCACAGGGACGGATGACGCTTTCTTT
CASSLNPTGTDDAFF
>few|15|TRBJ2-7|TRBV20-1|TRBD1
TGCAGTGTTAATACCCGTACAGGGGGCCTCTACGAGCAGTACTTC
CSVNTRTGGLYEQYF
>few|14|TRBJ2-3|TRBV12-3/TRBV12-4|NA
TGTGCCAGCAGTCTCACTAGTATCACAGATACGCAGTATTTT
CASSLTSITDTQYF
>few|15|TRBJ1-5|TRBV30|TRBD1
TGTGCCTGGAGTGAAAAGACAGGGTTCAATCAGCCCCAGCATTTT
CAWSEKTGFNQPQHF
>many|18|TRBJ1-5|TRBV10-1|NA
TGCGCCAGCAGTCCCCTCGGGAGGGTAATCAACCCCAATCAGCCCCAGCATTTT
CASSPLGRVINPNQPQHF
>NA|15|TRBJ1-2|TRBV27|NA
TGTGCCAGCACCAGATGGGGGAAGTCGCGCTATGGCTACACCTTC
CASTRWGKSRYGYTF
>NA|14|TRBJ2-7|TRBV20-1|NA
TGCAGTGTGTTAGACGGGCTGTACTCCTACGAGCAGTACTTC
CSVLDGLYSYEQYF
>many|16|TRBJ1-5|TRBV28|NA
TGTGCCAGCAGTTTAGGTAGGCAGGGAGGGTATCAGCCCCAGCATTTT
CASSLGRQGGYQPQHF
>many|12|TRBJ2-7|TRBV12-3/TRBV12-4|NA
TGTGCCAGCAGTTTAGCGGTCGGCGAGCAGTACTTC
CASSLAVGEQYF
>NA|12|TRBJ1-2|TRBV20-1|NA
TGCAGTGCCGACCCCTTGGACTATGGCTACACCTTC
CSADPLDYGYTF
>NA|13|TRBJ2-7|TRBV28|NA
TGTGCCAGCAGCCCGGGGATGGCGTACGAGCAGTACTTC
CASSPGMAYEQYF